The clone carrying this TCR beta chain showed up just a few times. Its specificity is not known. CDR1 is SEHNR, CDR2 FQNEAQ, per germline (reference sequence). V dropped 8 bases and J dropped 8 bases, with 14 bases sitting between them. The CDR3 is 12 amino acids. Unique molecular identifiers had been added to the TCR beta cDNA libraries. There were about 0.85 to 11 million T cells, and approximately 500,000 cDNA molecules came from them. TCRdb reprocessed the PCR reads with MiXCR, giving one entry per CDR3 protein. The profile shows some 690,000 distinct CDR3 sequences, 25% to 30% of them singletons. The source of the sample is a study of post-analysis software for immune sequencing data. Study-wide points: Among multiple sclerosis patients, normalized Chao1 diversity was significantly below that of controls. Compared with controls, patients had more of five TRBV segments, including TRBV5-6, TRBV5-1 and TRBV20-1. Under the F measure, samples that were prepared in one batch clustered strongly together.

This sequence was found in a girl between 10 and 17 years old with multiple sclerosis. Sequenced material: blood. The chain has TRBV7-9 and TRBJ2-3; TRBD2 might be the D (6 bases). The CDR3 nucleotides read TGTGCCAGCGCCGAGGGACTTCTTACGCAGTATTTT. Translated, it gives CASAEGLLTQYF. Supplemented by reference TRBV7-9 and TRBJ2-3, the full variable domain reads DTGVSQNPRHKITKRGQNVTFRCDPISEHNRLYWYRQTLGQGPEFLTYFQNEAQLEKSRLLSDRFSAERPKGSFSTLEIQRTEQGDSAMYLCASAEGLLTQYFGPGTRLTVL.